The 8 T cell receptor beta chains below all came from one sample that was sequenced in a study of shared clonotypes between healthy human individuals. Repertoires were generated with immunoSEQ multiplex PCR, while TCRdb's copy carries only in-frame clones and drops some. Found here are over 850,000 clones, approximately 80% of them singletons; the top ten hold roughly 0.57%. Specimen: memory CD4+ T cells from PBMCs. Subset here: CD45RA-negative fraction. These receptor sequences come from a man aged 18 to 29 in good health. Some clones in this sample may be carry-over from other donors' samples.

Comment on this clone: Other DNA sequences in the same sample also yield this CDR3. V and J are TRBV7-2 and TRBJ2-1; 7 bases fit TRBD2. V dropped 0 bases and J dropped 4; count of bases not matched to a gene: 3. The CDR3 runs 15 residues. Germline-derived CDR1 and CDR2 are SGHTA and FQGNSA. CDR3 DNA: TGTGCCAGCAGCTTAGCGGCTAGCGGATACAATGAGCAGTTCTTC. It codes for CASSLAASGYNEQFF.

The chain couples TRBV28 to TRBJ1-2, with TRBD1 matching over 8 bases. With V trimmed by 8 bases and J by 4 bases, 6 bases remained unmatched. This CDR3 is built from 13 residues. Germline V CDR1 and CDR2: MDHEN, SYDVKM. CDR3 bases: TGTGCCAGCGCTAGGACAGGGATCTATGGCTACACCTTC. It encodes CASARTGIYGYTF.

The V gene is TRBV23-1, the J gene TRBJ1-3, with 8 bases fitting TRBD1. TRBV23-1 is an open reading frame whose function is uncertain. With V trimmed by 2 bases and J by 2 bases, 8 bases remained unmatched. There are 17 residues in the CDR3. In DNA form, the CDR3 reads TGCGCCAGCAGTCAACCCGGACAGGGCCAAGCTGGAAACACCATATATTTT. Protein product: CASSQPGQGQAGNTIYF.

The table lists this clone with a count of one. The rearrangement joins TRBV6-1 to TRBJ1-6; D is ambiguous. The germline CDR1 and CDR2 sequences are MNHNS and SASEGT. The germline V and J ends were trimmed by 2 bases and 7 bases, with 12 bases remaining between them. CDR3 length equals 15 residues. CDR3 sequence: CASSENGVGNSPLHF. The DNA for the CDR3 is TGTGCCAGCAGTGAAAATGGGGTCGGGAATTCACCCCTCCACTTT.

The table lists this clone with a count of one. V is TRBV19 and J is TRBJ2-1; TRBD2 agrees at 9 bases. CDR1 is LNHDA, CDR2 SQIVND, per germline (reference sequence). The CDR3 is 14 residues long. Losses at the gene ends were 5 bases for V and 5 bases for J; bases not matched to a gene: 4. DNA of the CDR3: TGTGCCAGTAGTCTTGCTAGCGGGAACAATGAGCAGTTCTTC. Translated, it gives CASSLASGNNEQFF.

This rearrangement joins TRBV18 to TRBJ1-2; 8 bases map to TRBD1. CDR3 length: 14 amino acids. Trimming at V came to 3 bases and at J to 4 bases, leaving 4 bases not matched to a gene. From germline, CDR1 is KGHSH and CDR2 LQKENI. CDR3 bases: TGTGCCAGCTCACCGGACAGGGAGGGCTATGGCTACACCTTC. It is translated as CASSPDREGYGYTF. Full variable domain (missing parts from reference TRBV18 and TRBJ1-2): NAGVMQNPRHLVRRRGQEARLRCSPMKGHSHVYWYRQLPEEGLKFMVYLQKENIIDESGMPKERFSAEFPKEGPSILRIQQVVRGDSAAYFCASSPDREGYGYTFGSGTRLTVV.

The chain is built from TRBV28 and TRBJ1-5; 9 bases align to TRBD1. The CDR3 sequence is 14 residues long. After removal of 6 bases from V and 5 bases from J, the junction contained 5 bases not matched to a gene. Germline lookup yields CDR1 MDHEN and CDR2 SYDVKM. Here the CDR3 reads CASRLTGGYQPQHF. CDR3 bases: TGTGCCAGCAGACTGACAGGGGGTTATCAGCCCCAGCATTTT. The full variable domain, with the rest looked up from reference TRBV28 and TRBJ1-5, is DVKVTQSSRYLVKRTGEKVFLECVQDMDHENMFWYRQDPGLGLRLIYFSYDVKMKEKGDIPEGYSVSREKKERFSLILESASTNQTSMYLCASRLTGGYQPQHFGDGTRLSIL.

J is TRBJ2-1 and V is TRBV18; D unresolved. In germline, CDR1 is KGHSH, CDR2 LQKENI. This CDR3 comprises 15 residues. V was shortened by 6 bases and J by 0 bases, with 12 bases between the two germline ends. The CDR3 region is CASSRTLSSYNEQFF. In nucleotides, the CDR3 is TGTGCCAGCTCGCGCACATTGAGCTCCTACAATGAGCAGTTCTTC.